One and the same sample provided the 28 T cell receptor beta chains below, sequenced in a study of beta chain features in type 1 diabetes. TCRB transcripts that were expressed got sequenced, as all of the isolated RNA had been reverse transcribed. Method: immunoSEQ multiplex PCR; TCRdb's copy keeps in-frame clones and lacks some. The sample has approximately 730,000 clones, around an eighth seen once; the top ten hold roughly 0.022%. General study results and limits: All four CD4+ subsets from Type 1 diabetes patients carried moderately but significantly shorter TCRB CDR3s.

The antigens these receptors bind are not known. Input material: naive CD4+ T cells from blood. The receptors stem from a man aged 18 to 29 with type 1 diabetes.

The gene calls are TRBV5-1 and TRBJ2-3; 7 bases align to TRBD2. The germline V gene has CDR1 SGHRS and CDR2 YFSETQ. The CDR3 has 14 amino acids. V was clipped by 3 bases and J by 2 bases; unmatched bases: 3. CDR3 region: CASSSGTITDTQYF. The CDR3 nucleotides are TGCGCCAGCAGCTCCGGGACTATCACAGATACGCAGTATTTT.

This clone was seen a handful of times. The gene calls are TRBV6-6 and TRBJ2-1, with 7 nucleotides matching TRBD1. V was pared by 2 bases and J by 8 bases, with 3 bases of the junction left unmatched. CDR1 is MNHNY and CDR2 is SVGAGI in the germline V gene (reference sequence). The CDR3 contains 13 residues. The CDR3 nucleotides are TGTGCCAGCAGTTACGTACAGGGGTATGAGCAGTTCTTC. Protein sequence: CASSYVQGYEQFF.

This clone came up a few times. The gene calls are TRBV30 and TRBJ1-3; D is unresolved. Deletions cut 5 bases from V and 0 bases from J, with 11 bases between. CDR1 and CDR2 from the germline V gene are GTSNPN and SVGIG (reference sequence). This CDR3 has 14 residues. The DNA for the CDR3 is TGTGCCTGGGTTAAGTGGGACTCTGGAAACACCATATATTTT. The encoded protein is CAWVKWDSGNTIYF.

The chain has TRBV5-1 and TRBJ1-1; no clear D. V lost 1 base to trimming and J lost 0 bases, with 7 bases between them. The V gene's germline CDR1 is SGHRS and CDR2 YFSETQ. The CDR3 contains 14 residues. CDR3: CASSLQALNTEAFF. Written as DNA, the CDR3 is TGCGCCAGCAGCTTGCAGGCCCTGAACACTGAAGCTTTCTTT.

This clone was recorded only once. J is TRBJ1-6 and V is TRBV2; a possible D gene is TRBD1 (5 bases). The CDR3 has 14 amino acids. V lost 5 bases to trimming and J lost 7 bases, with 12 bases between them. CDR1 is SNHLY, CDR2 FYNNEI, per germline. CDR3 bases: TGTGCCAGCAGTCCCGGGACCTCAAATTCACCCCTCCACTTT. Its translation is CASSPGTSNSPLHF. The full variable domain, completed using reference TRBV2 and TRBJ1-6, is EPEVTQTPSHQVTQMGQEVILRCVPISNHLYFYWYRQILGQKVEFLVSFYNNEISEKSEIFDDQFSVERPDGSNFTLKIRSTKLEDSAMYFCASSPGTSNSPLHFGNGTRLTVT.

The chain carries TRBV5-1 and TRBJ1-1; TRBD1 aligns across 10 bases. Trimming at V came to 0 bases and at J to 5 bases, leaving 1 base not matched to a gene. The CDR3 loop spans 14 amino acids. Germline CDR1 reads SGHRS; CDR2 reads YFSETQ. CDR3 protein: CASSLGTGGTEAFF. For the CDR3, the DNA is TGCGCCAGCAGCTTGGGGACAGGGGGAACTGAAGCTTTCTTT.

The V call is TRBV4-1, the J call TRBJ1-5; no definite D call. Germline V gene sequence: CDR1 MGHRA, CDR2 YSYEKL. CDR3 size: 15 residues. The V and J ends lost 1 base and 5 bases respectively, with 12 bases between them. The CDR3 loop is CASSQGGELHQPQHF. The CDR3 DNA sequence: TGCGCCAGCAGCCAAGGCGGGGAACTTCATCAGCCCCAGCATTTT.

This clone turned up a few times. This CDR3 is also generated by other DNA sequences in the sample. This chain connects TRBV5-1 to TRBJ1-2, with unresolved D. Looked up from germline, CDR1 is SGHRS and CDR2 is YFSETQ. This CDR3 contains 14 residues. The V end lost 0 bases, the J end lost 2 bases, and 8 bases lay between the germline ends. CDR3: CASSLAGTNYGYTF. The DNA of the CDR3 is TGCGCCAGCAGCTTGGCAGGTACCAACTATGGCTACACCTTC.

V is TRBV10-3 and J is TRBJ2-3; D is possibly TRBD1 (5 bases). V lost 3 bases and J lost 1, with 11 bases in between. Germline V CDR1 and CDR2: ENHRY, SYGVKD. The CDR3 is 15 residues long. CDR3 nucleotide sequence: TGTGCCATCAGTGAACGGATCAGGGGCACAGATACGCAGTATTTT. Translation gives CAISERIRGTDTQYF.

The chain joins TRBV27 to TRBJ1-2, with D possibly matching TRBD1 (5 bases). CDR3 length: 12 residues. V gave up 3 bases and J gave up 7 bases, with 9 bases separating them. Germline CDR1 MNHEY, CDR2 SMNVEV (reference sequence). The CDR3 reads CASSLGGSGYTF. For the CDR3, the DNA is TGTGCCAGCAGTTTGGGGGGGAGTGGCTACACCTTC.

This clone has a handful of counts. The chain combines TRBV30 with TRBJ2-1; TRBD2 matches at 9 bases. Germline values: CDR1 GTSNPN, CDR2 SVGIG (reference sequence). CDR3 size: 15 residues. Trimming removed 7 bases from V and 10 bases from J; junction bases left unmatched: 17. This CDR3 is CALPGSSGVWGEQFF. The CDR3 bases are TGTGCCTTACCAGGGTCTAGCGGGGTCTGGGGCGAGCAGTTCTTC. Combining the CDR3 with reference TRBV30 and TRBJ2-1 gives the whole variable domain SQTIHQWPATLVQPVGSPLSLECTVEGTSNPNLYWYRQAAGRGLQLLFYSVGIGQISSEVPQNLSASRPQDRQFILSSKKLLLSDSGFYLCALPGSSGVWGEQFFGPGTRLTVL.

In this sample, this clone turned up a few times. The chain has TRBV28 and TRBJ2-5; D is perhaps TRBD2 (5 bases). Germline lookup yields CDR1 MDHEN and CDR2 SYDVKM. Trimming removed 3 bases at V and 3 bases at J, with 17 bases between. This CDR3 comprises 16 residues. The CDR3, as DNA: TGTGCCAGCAGTTTCCGGACCTGGACTCAGAAAGAGACCCAGTACTTC. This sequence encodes CASSFRTWTQKETQYF.

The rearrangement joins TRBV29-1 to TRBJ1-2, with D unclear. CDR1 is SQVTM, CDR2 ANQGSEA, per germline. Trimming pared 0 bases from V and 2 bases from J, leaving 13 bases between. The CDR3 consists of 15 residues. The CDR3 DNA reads TGCAGCGTTGAAGATTCTGACGGCTTAAACTATGGCTACACCTTC. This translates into CSVEDSDGLNYGYTF.

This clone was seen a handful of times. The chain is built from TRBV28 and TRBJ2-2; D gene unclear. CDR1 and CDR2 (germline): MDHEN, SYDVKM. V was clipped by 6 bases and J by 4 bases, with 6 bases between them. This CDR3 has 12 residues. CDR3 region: CASSFLTGELFF. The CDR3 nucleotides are TGTGCCAGCAGCTTCCTCACCGGGGAGCTGTTTTTT.

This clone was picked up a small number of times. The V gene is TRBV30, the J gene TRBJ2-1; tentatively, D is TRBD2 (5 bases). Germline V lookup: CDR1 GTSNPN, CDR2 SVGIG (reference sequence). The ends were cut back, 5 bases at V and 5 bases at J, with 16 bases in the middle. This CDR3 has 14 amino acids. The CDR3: CAWAEASWDNEQFF. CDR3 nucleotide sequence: TGTGCCTGGGCCGAGGCTAGCTGGGACAATGAGCAGTTCTTC.

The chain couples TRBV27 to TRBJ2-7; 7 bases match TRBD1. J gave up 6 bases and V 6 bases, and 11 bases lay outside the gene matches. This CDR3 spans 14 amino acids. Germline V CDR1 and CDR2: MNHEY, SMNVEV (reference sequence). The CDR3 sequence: CASSSDRLASEQYF. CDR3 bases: TGTGCCAGCAGCTCGGACAGGTTAGCCTCCGAGCAGTACTTC.

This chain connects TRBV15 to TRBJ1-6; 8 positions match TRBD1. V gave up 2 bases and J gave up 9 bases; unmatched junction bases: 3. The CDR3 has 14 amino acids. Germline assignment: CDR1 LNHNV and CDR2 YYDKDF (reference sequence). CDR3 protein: CATSRSQGGSPLHF. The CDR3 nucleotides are TGTGCCACCAGCAGATCACAGGGGGGTTCACCCCTCCACTTT.

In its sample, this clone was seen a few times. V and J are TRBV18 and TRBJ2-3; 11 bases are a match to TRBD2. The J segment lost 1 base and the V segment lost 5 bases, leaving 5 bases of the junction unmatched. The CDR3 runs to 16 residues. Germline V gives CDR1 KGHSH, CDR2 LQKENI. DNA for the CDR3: TGTGCCAGCTCAGCTCAACTAGCGGGGGGCACAGATACGCAGTATTTT. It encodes CASSAQLAGGTDTQYF. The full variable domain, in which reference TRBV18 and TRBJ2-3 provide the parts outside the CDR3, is NAGVMQNPRHLVRRRGQEARLRCSPMKGHSHVYWYRQLPEEGLKFMVYLQKENIIDESGMPKERFSAEFPKEGPSILRIQQVVRGDSAAYFCASSAQLAGGTDTQYFGPGTRLTVL.

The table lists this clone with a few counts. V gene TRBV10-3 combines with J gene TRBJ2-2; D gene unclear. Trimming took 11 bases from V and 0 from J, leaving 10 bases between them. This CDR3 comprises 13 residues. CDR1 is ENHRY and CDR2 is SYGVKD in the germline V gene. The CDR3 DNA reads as TGTGCCTTCGCTAACGCGAACACCGGGGAGCTGTTTTTT. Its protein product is CAFANANTGELFF.

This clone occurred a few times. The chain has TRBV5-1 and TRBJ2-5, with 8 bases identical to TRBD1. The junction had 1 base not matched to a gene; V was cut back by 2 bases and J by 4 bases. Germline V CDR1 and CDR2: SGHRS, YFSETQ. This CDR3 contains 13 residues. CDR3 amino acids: CASSFGQGETQYF. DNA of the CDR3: TGCGCCAGCAGCTTTGGACAGGGAGAGACCCAGTACTTC. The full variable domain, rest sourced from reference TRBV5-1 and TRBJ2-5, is KAGVTQTPRYLIKTRGQQVTLSCSPISGHRSVSWYQQTPGQGLQFLFEYFSETQRNKGNFPGRFSGRQFSNSRSEMNVSTLELGDSALYLCASSFGQGETQYFGPGTRLLVL.

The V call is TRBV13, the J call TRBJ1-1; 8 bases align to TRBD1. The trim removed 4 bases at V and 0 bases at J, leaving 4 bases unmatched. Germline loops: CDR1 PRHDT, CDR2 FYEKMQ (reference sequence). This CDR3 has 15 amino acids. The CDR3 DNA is TGTGCCAGCAGCTACAGGACAGGGTTGAACACTGAAGCTTTCTTT. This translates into CASSYRTGLNTEAFF.

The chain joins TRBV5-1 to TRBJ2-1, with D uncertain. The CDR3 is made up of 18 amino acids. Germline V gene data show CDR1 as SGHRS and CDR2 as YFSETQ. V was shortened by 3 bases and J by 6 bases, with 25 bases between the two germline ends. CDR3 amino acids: CASSSALYRVQSRNEQFF. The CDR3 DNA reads TGCGCCAGCAGCTCCGCCCTTTACCGGGTTCAATCTCGCAATGAGCAGTTCTTC.

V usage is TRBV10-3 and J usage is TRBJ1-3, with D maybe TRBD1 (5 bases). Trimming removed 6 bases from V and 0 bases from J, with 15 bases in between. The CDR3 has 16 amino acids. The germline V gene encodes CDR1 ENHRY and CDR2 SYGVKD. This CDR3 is CAISQTRDASGNTIYF. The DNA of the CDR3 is TGTGCCATCAGCCAGACCAGGGACGCCTCTGGAAACACCATATATTTT.

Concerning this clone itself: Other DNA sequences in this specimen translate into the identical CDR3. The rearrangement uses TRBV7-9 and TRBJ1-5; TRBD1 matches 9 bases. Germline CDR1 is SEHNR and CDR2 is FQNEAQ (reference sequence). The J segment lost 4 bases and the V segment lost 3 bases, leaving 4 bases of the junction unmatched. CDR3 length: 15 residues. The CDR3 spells CASSLGGTGNQPQHF. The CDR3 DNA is TGTGCCAGCAGCTTGGGCGGGACAGGGAATCAGCCCCAGCATTTT.

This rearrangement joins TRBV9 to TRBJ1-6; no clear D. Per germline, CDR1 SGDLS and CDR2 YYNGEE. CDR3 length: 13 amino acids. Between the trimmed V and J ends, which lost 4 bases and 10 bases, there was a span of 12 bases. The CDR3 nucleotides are TGTGCCAGCAGCCCCCAACAGAAATCACCCCTCCACTTT. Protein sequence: CASSPQQKSPLHF.

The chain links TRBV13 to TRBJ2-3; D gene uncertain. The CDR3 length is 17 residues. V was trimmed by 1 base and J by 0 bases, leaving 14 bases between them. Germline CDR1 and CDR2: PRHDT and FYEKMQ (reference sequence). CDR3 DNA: TGTGCCAGCAGCTTAGTAGTCCAGGTATCTAGCACAGATACGCAGTATTTT. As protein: CASSLVVQVSSTDTQYF.

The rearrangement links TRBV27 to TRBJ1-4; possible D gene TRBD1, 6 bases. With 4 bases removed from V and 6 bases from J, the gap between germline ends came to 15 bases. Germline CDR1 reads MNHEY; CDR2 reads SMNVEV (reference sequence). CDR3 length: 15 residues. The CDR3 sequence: CASSSHREGYEKLFF. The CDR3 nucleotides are TGTGCCAGCAGTTCACACAGGGAGGGTTATGAAAAACTGTTTTTT.

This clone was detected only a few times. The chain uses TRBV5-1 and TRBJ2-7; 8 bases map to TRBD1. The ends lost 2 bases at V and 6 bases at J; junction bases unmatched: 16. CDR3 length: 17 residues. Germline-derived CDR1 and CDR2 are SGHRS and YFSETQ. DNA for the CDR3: TGCGCCAGCAGCTTTTCGTCAACCAGGGGGCCTATCGTCGAGCAGTACTTC. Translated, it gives CASSFSSTRGPIVEQYF.